This TCR beta chain was identified during a study of T cells in Graves' hyperthyroidism and ophthalmopathy. The CDR3 runs 13 residues. With V trimmed by 5 bases and J by 5 bases, 5 bases remained unmatched. This clonotype was seen repeatedly, ten times or more. Its antigen is not identified. Study-wide points: In the blood, most expanded thyroid clonotypes above 0.001 appeared as well. Separation of ophthalmopathy from stable hyperthyroidism was achieved by a 13 V-J model.

The TCR beta CDR3 regions underwent amplification using RNA transcripts as the source. In the first-round RT-PCR of the TCR CDR3, the HTBI primer set was used. TCRdb re-called the multiplex PCR reads through MiXCR, storing one row per CDR3 protein. The data contain hundreds of thousands of distinct CDR3 sequences, roughly 20% of them singletons. From roughly 10 ml of fresh peripheral blood, PBMCs were isolated. Sequencing input: blood. The chain uses TRBV12-3 or TRBV12-4 and TRBJ1-1; 7 positions agree with TRBD1. The TCR was taken from a man aged 30-40 years with Graves' ophthalmopathy. The CDR3 bases are TGTGCCAGCAGTCGGACAGGTGCGACTGAAGCTTTCTTT. Its protein product is CASSRTGATEAFF.